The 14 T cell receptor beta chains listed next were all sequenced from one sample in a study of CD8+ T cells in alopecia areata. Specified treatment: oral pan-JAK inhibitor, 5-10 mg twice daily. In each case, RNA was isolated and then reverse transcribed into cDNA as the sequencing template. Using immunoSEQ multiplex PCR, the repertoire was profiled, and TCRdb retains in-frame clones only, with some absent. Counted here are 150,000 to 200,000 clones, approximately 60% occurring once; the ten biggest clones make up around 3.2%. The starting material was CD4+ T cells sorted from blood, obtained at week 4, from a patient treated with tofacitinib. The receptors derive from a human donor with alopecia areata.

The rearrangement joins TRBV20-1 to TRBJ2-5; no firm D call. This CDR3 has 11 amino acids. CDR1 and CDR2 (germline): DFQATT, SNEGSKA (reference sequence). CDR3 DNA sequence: TGCAGGGTTCCCGCCGGAGAGACCCAGTACTTC. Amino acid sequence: CRVPAGETQYF.

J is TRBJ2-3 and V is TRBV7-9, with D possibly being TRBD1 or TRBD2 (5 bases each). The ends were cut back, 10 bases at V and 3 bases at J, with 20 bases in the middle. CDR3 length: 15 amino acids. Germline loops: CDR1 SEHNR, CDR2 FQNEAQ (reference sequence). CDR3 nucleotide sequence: TGTGCCACAAACACAGTTGGGGGTACGACAGATACGCAGTATTTT. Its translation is CATNTVGGTTDTQYF.

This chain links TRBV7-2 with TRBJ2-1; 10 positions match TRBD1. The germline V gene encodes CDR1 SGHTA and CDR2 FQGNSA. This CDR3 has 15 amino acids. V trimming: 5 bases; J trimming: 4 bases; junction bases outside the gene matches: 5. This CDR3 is CASSLRTGGYNEQFF. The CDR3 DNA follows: TGTGCCAGCAGCCTTAGGACAGGGGGTTACAATGAGCAGTTCTTC.

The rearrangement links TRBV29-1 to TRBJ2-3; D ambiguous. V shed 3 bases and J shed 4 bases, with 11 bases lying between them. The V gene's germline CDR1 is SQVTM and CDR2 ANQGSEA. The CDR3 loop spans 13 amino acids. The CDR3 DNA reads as TGCAGCGTTGAGGTTATCGAGGCAGATACGCAGTATTTT. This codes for CSVEVIEADTQYF.

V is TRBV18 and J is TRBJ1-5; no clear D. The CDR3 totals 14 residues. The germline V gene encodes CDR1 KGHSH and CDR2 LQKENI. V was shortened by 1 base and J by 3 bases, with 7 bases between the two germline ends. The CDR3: CASSPRRTNQPQHF. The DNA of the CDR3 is TGTGCCAGCTCACCACGACGGACCAATCAGCCCCAGCATTTT.

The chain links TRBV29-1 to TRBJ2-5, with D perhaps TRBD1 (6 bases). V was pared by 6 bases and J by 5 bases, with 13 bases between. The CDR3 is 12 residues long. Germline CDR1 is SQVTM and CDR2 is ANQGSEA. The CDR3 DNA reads TGCAGCGTCCTACAGGGAGCGGAGACCCAGTACTTC. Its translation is CSVLQGAETQYF.

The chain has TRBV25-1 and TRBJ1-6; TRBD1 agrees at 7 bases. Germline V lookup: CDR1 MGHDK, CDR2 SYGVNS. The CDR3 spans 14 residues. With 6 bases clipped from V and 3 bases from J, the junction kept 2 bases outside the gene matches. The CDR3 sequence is CASSGDSYNSPLHF. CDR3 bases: TGTGCCAGCAGCGGGGACAGCTATAATTCACCCCTCCACTTT.

The chain's CDR3 is CASSLGEDTEAFF. CDR3 DNA sequence: TGTGCCAGCAGCTTGGGGGAGGACACTGAAGCTTTCTTT. J is TRBJ1-1 and V is TRBV7-9; a weak D match, TRBD1 (5 bases). Trimming took 3 bases from V and 3 from J, leaving 8 bases between them. This CDR3 is built from 13 residues. Looked up from germline, CDR1 is SEHNR and CDR2 is FQNEAQ (reference sequence).

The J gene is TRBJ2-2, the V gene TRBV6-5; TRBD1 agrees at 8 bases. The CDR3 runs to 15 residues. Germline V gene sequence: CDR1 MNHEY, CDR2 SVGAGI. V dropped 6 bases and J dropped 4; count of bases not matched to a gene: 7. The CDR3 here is CASRPQGASTGELFF. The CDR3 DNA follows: TGTGCCAGCAGACCTCAGGGGGCGAGCACCGGGGAGCTGTTTTTT.

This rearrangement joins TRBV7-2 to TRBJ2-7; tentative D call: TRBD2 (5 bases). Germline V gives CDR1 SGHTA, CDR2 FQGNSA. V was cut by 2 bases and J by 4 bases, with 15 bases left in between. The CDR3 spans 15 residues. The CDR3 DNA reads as TGTGCCAGCAGCTTAAGGTCTTCGAGGGATTACGAGCAGTACTTC. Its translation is CASSLRSSRDYEQYF.

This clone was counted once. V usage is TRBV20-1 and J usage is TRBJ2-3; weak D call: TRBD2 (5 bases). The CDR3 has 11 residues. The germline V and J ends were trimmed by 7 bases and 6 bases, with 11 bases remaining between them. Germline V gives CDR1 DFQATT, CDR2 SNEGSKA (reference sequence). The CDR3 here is CSGGSGDTQYF. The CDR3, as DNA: TGCAGTGGAGGGAGCGGCGATACGCAGTATTTT.

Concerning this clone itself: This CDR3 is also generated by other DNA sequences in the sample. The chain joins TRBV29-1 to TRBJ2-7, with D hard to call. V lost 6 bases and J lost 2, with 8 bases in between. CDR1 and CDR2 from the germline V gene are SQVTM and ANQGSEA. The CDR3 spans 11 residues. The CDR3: CSVVRAYEQYF. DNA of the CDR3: TGCAGCGTCGTTAGGGCCTACGAGCAGTACTTC.

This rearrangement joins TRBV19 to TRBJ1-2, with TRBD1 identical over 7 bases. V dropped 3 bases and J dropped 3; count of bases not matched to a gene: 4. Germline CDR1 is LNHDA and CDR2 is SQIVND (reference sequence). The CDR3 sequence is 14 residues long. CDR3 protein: CASSMTGRDYGYTF. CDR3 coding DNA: TGTGCCAGTAGTATGACAGGGAGGGACTATGGCTACACCTTC. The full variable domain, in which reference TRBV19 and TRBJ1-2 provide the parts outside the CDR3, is DGGITQSPKYLFRKEGQNVTLSCEQNLNHDAMYWYRQDPGQGLRLIYYSQIVNDFQKGDIAEGYSVSREKKESFPLTVTSAQKNPTAFYLCASSMTGRDYGYTFGSGTRLTVV.

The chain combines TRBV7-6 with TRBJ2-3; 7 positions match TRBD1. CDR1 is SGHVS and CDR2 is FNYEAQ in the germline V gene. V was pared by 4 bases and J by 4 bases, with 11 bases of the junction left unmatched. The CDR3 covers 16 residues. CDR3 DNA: TGTGCCAGCAGCTCAAGGCAGGGGGTGGGAGCAGATACGCAGTATTTT. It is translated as CASSSRQGVGADTQYF. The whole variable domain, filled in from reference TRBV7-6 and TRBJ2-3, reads GAGVSQSPRYKVTKRGQDVALRCDPISGHVSLYWYRQALGQGPEFLTYFNYEAQQDKSGLPNDRFSAERPEGSISTLTIQRTEQRDSAMYRCASSSRQGVGADTQYFGPGTRLTVL.